This TCR beta chain was sequenced in a study of T cells in Graves' hyperthyroidism and ophthalmopathy. Trimming removed 5 bases from V and 4 bases from J; junction bases left unmatched: 8. Per the germline V gene, CDR1 is SGDLS and CDR2 is YYNGEE. This CDR3 comprises 14 residues. This clonotype appeared a few times. Regions amplified from RNA transcripts were the TCR beta CDR3 regions. Initially, a first-round RT-PCR of the TCR CDR3 employed the HTBI primer set. TCRdb re-called the multiplex PCR reads with MiXCR, one entry per CDR3 protein. Of around 600,000 distinct CDR3 sequences detected, about 45% appear once; the ten largest clones hold approximately 6.8%.

The TCR comes from an adult man with Graves' disease, either hyperthyroidism or ophthalmopathy (not recorded which). Sequenced input: peripheral blood or thyroid tissue (not recorded which). The rearrangement joins TRBV9 to TRBJ1-2; 7 bases are shared with TRBD1. The CDR3 reads CASSDRDSLYGYTF. The CDR3 DNA follows: TGTGCCAGCAGTGACCGGGACAGTCTCTATGGCTACACCTTC.